Shown below are 10 T cell receptor beta chains from a single sample sequenced in a study of CD8+ T cells in alopecia areata. Sequencing templates came from extracted RNA that was reverse transcribed into cDNA. Sequencing was performed with immunoSEQ multiplex PCR; in TCRdb, only in-frame clones are kept and a portion is missing. The repertoire includes about 97,000 clones, roughly two fifths of them detected once, and roughly 1.3% sits in the top ten. The sequenced material came from CD4+ T cells sorted from blood. These receptors all stem from a human donor with alopecia areata.

V gene TRBV5-4 combines with J gene TRBJ2-1; 7 positions match TRBD1. The CDR3 totals 13 residues. Trimming at V came to 6 bases and at J to 8 bases, leaving 8 bases not matched to a gene. Looked up from germline, CDR1 is SGHNT and CDR2 is YYREEE (reference sequence). CDR3 DNA: TGTGCCAGCAACGATAGACAGGGATATGAGCAGTTCTTC. As protein: CASNDRQGYEQFF.

In nucleotides, the CDR3 is TGCAGCGTTGAAGACGGGCGGGGAGCCACAGATACGCAGTATTTT. Translation gives CSVEDGRGATDTQYF. V is TRBV29-1 and J is TRBJ2-3; perhaps TRBD2 as D (6 bases). Germline CDR1 reads SQVTM; CDR2 reads ANQGSEA. Between the trimmed V and J ends, which lost 0 bases and 2 bases, there was a span of 12 bases. The CDR3 spans 15 residues.

V and J are TRBV30 and TRBJ2-5; D may match TRBD1 or TRBD2 (6 bases each). Germline CDR1 is GTSNPN and CDR2 is SVGIG (reference sequence). CDR3 length: 13 amino acids. The V and J ends lost 3 bases and 4 bases respectively, with 12 bases between them. Written as DNA, the CDR3 is TGTGCCTGGAGCGGGAGCAGGGGAGAGACCCAGTACTTC. This codes for CAWSGSRGETQYF.

The chain links TRBV29-1 to TRBJ2-5; possibly TRBD2 for D (7 bases). This CDR3 contains 13 residues. Trimming removed 2 bases at V and 11 bases at J, with 18 bases between. Per the germline V gene, CDR1 is SQVTM and CDR2 is ANQGSEA. CDR3 in amino acids: CSVESTGGREQYF. The CDR3, as DNA: TGCAGCGTTGAATCCACGGGGGGCCGGGAGCAGTACTTC.

This clone was counted a few times. CDR3 nucleotides: TGCGCCAGCAGCCAAGATTTCCAAGCTAACTATGGCTACACCTTC. Protein: CASSQDFQANYGYTF. This chain joins TRBV4-3 and TRBJ1-2; no reliable D call. With 0 bases removed from V and 0 bases from J, the gap between germline ends came to 8 bases. The CDR3 contains 15 residues. CDR1 is LGHNA and CDR2 is YSLEER in the germline V gene.

This chain uses TRBV5-6 with TRBJ2-5; D gene ambiguous. The CDR3 loop spans 12 amino acids. Trimming took 5 bases from V and 4 from J, leaving 9 bases between them. Germline assignment: CDR1 SGHDT and CDR2 YYEEEE. In DNA form, the CDR3 reads TGTGCCAGCAGGGGCAGAGTAGAGACCCAGTACTTC. Translated, it gives CASRGRVETQYF.

CDR3 protein: CASSPDRALAKNIQYF. The CDR3 nucleotides are TGTGCCAGCAGCCCAGACAGGGCTCTAGCCAAAAACATTCAGTACTTC. The rearrangement links TRBV7-2 to TRBJ2-4; TRBD1 matches at 7 bases. CDR3 size: 16 residues. Looked up from germline, CDR1 is SGHTA and CDR2 is FQGNSA. V gave up 5 bases and J gave up 0 bases; unmatched junction bases: 7.

This chain connects TRBV9 to TRBJ2-5, with 9 nucleotides matching TRBD1. Germline V lookup: CDR1 SGDLS, CDR2 YYNGEE. The CDR3 covers 15 residues. The V and J ends lost 1 base and 5 bases, in that order; junction bases with no gene match: 6. The CDR3, as DNA: TGTGCCAGCAGCGTATTGGGGACAGGGATCGAGACCCAGTACTTC. It codes for CASSVLGTGIETQYF.

V usage is TRBV4-1 and J usage is TRBJ2-7; 8 bases line up with TRBD1. The germline CDR1 and CDR2 sequences are MGHRA and YSYEKL. The CDR3 runs to 15 residues. V lost 9 bases, J lost 0 bases, and 10 bases stayed unmatched. This CDR3 reads CARAKRQGTSYEQYF. The DNA for the CDR3 is TGCGCCAGAGCGAAGAGACAGGGGACCTCCTACGAGCAGTACTTC.

This clone was recorded a few times. The J gene is TRBJ2-7, the V gene TRBV7-6, with TRBD1 matching over 8 bases. The CDR3 extends over 14 amino acids. Germline V gene sequence: CDR1 SGHVS, CDR2 FNYEAQ. V dropped 0 bases and J dropped 8; count of bases not matched to a gene: 6. This chain's CDR3 is CASSLALGTGQQYF. The CDR3 DNA reads as TGTGCCAGCAGCTTAGCGCTGGGGACAGGCCAGCAGTACTTC.